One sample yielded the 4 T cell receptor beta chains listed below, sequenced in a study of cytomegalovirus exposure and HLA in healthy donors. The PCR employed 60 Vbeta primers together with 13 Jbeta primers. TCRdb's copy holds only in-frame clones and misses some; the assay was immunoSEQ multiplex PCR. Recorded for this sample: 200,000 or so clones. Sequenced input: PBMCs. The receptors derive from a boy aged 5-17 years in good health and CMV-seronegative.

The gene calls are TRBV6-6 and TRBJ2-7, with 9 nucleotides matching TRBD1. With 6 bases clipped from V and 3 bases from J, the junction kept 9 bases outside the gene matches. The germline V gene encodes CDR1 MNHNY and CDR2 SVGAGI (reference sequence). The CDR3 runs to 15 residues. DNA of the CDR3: TGTGCCAGCAGACCTCGGCCGGGACAGGGCTACGAGCAGTACTTC. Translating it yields CASRPRPGQGYEQYF.

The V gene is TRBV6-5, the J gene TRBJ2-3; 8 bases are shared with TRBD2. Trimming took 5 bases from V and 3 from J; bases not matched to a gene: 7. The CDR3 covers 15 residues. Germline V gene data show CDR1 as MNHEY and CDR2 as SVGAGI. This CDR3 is CASSVRGGATDTQYF. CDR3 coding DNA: TGTGCCAGCAGTGTCCGGGGGGGGGCTACAGATACGCAGTATTTT.

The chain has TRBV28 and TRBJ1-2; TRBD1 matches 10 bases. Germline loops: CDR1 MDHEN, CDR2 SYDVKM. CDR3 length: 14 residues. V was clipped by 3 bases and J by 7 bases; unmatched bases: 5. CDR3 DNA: TGTGCCAGCAGTTTTGGAGACAGGGGGCCTGGCTACACCTTC. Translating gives CASSFGDRGPGYTF.

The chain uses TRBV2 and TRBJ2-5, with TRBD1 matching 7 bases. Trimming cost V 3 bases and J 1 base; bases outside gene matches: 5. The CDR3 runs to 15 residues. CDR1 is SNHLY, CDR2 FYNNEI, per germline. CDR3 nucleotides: TGTGCCAGCAGTGAGGCCCGGGACAGCCAAGAGACCCAGTACTTC. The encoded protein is CASSEARDSQETQYF.